Below, one T cell receptor (beta chain) is given with its context. The sample comes from a study of cytomegalovirus exposure and HLA in healthy donors. At the level of the study: Tens of millions of unique TCRs from HLA-typed donors were held in an early data release.

It was with 60 Vbeta and 13 Jbeta primers that the PCR ran. Method: immunoSEQ multiplex PCR; TCRdb's copy keeps in-frame clones and lacks some. Of about 130,000 clones listed, under 12% are singletons. Trimming cost V 5 bases and J 7 bases; bases outside gene matches: 2. Germline V gives CDR1 MNHEY, CDR2 SVGAGI. This CDR3 spans 14 amino acids. The sample taken for sequencing was PBMCs. The sequence derives from a woman in her late teens or twenties in good health and CMV-seropositive. The gene calls are TRBV6-5 and TRBJ2-1; 13 bases map to TRBD2. The CDR3 nucleotides read TGTGCCAGCAGTAGGACTAGCGGGAGTAATGAGCAGTTCTTC. Amino acid sequence: CASSRTSGSNEQFF.